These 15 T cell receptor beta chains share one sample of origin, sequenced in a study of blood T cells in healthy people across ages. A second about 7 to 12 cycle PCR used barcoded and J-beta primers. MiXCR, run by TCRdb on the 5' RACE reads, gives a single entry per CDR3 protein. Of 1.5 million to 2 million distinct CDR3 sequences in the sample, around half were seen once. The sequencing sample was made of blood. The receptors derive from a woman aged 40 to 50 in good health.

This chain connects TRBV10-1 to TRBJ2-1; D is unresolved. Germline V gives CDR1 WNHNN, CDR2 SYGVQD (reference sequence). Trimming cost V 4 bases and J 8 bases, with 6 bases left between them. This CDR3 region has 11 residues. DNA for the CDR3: TGCGCCAGCAGTGCCCAGGATGAGCAGTTCTTC. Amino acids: CASSAQDEQFF.

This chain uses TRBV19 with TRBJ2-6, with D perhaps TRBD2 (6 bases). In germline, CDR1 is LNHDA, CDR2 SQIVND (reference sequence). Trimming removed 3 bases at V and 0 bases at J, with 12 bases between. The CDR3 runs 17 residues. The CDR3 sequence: CASSIWEERSGANVLTF. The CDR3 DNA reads TGTGCCAGTAGTATTTGGGAGGAGCGCTCTGGGGCCAACGTCCTGACTTTC.

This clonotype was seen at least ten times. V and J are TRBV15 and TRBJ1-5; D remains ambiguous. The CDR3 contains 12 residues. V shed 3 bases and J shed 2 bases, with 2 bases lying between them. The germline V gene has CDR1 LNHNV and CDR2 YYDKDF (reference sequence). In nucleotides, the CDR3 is TGTGCCACCAGCAGGGGCAATCAGCCCCAGCATTTT. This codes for CATSRGNQPQHF.

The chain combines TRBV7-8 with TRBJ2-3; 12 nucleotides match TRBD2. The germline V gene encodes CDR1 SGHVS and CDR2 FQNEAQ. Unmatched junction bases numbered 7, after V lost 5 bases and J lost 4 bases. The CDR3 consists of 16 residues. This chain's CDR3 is CASSPRTSGKADTQYF. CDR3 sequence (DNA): TGTGCCAGCAGCCCCCGGACTAGCGGGAAAGCAGATACGCAGTATTTT.

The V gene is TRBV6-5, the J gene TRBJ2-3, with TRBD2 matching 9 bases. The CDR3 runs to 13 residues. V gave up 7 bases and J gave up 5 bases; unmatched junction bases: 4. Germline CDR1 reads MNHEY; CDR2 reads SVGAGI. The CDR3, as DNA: TGTGCCAGCAAGGGCGGGGGGGAAGATACGCAGTATTTT. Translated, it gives CASKGGGEDTQYF.

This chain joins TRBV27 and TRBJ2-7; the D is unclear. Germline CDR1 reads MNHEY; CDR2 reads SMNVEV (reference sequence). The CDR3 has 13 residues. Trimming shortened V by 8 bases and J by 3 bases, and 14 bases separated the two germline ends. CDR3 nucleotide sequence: TGTGCCAGCTCAACAACAGCCCGCTACGAGCAGTACTTC. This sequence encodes CASSTTARYEQYF.

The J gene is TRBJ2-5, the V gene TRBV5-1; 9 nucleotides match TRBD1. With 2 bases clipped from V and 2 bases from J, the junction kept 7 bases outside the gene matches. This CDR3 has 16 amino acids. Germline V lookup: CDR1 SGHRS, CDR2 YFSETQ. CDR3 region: CASSLRQGGMQETQYF. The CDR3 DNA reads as TGCGCCAGCAGCTTAAGACAGGGGGGTATGCAAGAGACCCAGTACTTC.

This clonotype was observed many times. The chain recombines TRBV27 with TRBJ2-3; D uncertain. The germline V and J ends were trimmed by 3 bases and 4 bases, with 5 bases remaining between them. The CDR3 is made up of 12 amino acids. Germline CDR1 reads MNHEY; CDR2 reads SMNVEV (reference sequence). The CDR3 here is CASSFAADTQYF. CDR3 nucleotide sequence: TGTGCCAGCAGTTTCGCCGCAGATACGCAGTATTTT.

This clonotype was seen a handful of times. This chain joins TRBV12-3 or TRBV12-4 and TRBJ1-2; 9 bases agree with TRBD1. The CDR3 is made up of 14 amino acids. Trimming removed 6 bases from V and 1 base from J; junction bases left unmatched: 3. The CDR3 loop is CASRWTGDNYGYTF. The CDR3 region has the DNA TGTGCCAGCAGGTGGACAGGGGATAACTATGGCTACACCTTC.

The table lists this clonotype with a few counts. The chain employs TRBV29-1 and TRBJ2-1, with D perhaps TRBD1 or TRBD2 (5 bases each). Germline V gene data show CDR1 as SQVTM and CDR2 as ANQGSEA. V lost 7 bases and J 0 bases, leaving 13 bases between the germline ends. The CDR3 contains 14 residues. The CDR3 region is CSAKGRSSYNEQFF. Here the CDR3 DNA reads TGCAGCGCAAAGGGACGGAGCTCCTACAATGAGCAGTTCTTC.

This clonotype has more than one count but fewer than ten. Written as DNA, the CDR3 is TGTGCCAGCCTGGTAGGCGGGAGATCGGAGACCCAGTACTTC. This translates into CASLVGGRSETQYF. This chain joins TRBV6-6 and TRBJ2-5; TRBD2 matches at 7 bases. The CDR3 runs 14 residues. From germline, CDR1 is MNHNY and CDR2 SVGAGI (reference sequence). The trim removed 8 bases at V and 5 bases at J, leaving 11 bases unmatched.

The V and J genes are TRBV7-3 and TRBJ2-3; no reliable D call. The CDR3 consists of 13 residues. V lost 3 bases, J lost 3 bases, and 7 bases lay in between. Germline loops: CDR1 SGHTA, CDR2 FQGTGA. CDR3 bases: TGTGCCAGCAGCTTGACCATGACAGATACGCAGTATTTT. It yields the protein CASSLTMTDTQYF.

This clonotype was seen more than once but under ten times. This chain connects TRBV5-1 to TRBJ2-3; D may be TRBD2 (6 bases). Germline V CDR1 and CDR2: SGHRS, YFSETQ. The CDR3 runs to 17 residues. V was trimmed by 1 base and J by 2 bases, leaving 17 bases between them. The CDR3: CASSLLPRGLATDTQYF. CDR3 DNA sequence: TGCGCCAGCAGCTTGTTACCGCGGGGTCTGGCCACAGATACGCAGTATTTT.

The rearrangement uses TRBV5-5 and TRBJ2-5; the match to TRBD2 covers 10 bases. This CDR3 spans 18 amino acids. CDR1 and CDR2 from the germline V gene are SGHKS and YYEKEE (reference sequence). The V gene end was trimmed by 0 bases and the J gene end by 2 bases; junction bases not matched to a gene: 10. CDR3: CASSLVDWTSGPQETQYF. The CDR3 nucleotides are TGTGCCAGCAGCTTGGTGGACTGGACTAGCGGACCGCAAGAGACCCAGTACTTC.

CDR3 bases: TGTGCCAGCATGTTGGAAAATAATAATTCACCCCTCCACTTT. Translation gives CASMLENNNSPLHF. The chain couples TRBV6-5 to TRBJ1-6; no firm D call. The ends were cut back, 7 bases at V and 5 bases at J, with 12 bases in the middle. Germline V gene lookup returns CDR1 MNHEY and CDR2 SVGAGI. There are 14 residues in the CDR3.